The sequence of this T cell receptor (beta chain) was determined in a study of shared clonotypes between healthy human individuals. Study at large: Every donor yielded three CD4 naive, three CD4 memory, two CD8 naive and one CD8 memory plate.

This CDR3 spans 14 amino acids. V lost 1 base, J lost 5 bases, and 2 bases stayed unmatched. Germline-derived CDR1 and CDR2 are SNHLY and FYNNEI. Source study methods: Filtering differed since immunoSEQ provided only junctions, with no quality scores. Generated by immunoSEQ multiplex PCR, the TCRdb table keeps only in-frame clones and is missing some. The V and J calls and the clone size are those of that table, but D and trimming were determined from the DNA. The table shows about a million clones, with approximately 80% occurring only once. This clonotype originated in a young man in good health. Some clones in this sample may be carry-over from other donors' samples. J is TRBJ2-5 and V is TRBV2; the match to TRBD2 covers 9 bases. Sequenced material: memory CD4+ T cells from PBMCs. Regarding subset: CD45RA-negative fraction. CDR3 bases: TGTGCCAGCAGTGAAGAGGCGGGGGGGGAGACCCAGTACTTC. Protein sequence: CASSEEAGGETQYF.